The T cell receptor beta chain described here comes from a study of blood T cell repertoires in COVID-19. In the study overall: Whether acute or convalescent, the COVID-19 samples came from the United States, Italy and Spain. T cells, B-cell-depleted T cells, or PBMCs provided the cDNA or gDNA that served as material.

Enrollees, roughly 18 to 90 years old, lived in approximately 24 US areas. Cohorts were assigned according to the clinical history that participants reported. TCRdb's table, derived via immunoSEQ multiplex PCR, lists solely in-frame clones and lacks some. Here the sample spans 220,000 or so clones, about 79% being singletons. Germline CDR1 and CDR2: WSHSY and SAAADI. The CDR3 is made up of 14 amino acids. J lost 10 bases, V lost 2 bases, and 9 bases had no gene match. This sequence originates from a woman aged 60-70 years who had recovered from COVID-19. What was sequenced was PBMCs or T cells enriched from blood (not recorded which). The chain links TRBV10-2 to TRBJ1-1, with 8 bases matching TRBD1. The CDR3 DNA follows: TGCGCCAGCAGTGAGCCGCACTTACAGGGGGGAGCTTTCTTT. It specifies CASSEPHLQGGAFF.